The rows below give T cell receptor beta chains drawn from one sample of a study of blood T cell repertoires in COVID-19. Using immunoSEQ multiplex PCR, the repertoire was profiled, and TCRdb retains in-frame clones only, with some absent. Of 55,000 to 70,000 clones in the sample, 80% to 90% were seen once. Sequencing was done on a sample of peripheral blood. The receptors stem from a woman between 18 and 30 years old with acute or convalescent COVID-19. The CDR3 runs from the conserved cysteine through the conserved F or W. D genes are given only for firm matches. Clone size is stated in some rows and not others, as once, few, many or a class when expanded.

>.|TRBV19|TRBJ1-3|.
CASRTTENHNSGNTIYF
TGTGCCAGCAGGACAACAGAAAACCATAACTCTGGAAACACCATATATTTT
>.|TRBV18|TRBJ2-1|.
CASSPLGSSYNEQFF
TGTGCCAGCTCACCACTCGGGAGCTCCTACAATGAGCAGTTCTTC
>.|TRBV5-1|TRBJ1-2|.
CASRLGLRQNYGYTF
TGCGCCAGCAGGCTTGGCCTGCGGCAGAACTATGGCTACACCTTC
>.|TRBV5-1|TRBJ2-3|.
CASGADSTDTQYF
TGCGCCAGCGGAGCGGATAGCACAGATACGCAGTATTTT
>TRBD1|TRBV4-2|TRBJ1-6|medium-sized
CASSSDPGQGNSPLHF
TGTGCCAGCAGCTCGGATCCGGGACAGGGGAATTCACCCCTCCACTTT
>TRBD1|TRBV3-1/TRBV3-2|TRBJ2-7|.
CASSQVFRGLNEQYF
TGTGCCAGCAGCCAAGTGTTCAGGGGGCTCAACGAGCAGTACTTC
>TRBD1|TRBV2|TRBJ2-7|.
CASSGDRDRYEQYF
TGTGCCAGCAGTGGGGACAGGGACCGGTACGAGCAGTACTTC
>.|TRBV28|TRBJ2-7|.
CASSLSGYEQYF
TGTGCCAGCAGTTTAAGCGGATACGAGCAGTACTTC
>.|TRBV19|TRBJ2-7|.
CASSPRSRGYEQYF
TGTGCCAGTAGTCCCCGGTCCAGGGGCTACGAGCAGTACTTC
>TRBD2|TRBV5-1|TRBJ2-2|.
CASSLALRGATNTGELFF
TGCGCCAGCAGCTTGGCCTTGCGGGGGGCAACGAACACCGGGGAGCTGTTTTTT
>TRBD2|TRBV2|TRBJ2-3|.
CASSSSSGASGTQYF
TGTGCCAGCAGTAGTTCTAGCGGGGCCTCTGGTACGCAGTATTTT
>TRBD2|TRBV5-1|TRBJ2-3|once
CASSLGLAGVGGFPQYF
TGCGCCAGCAGCTTGGGACTAGCGGGGGTAGGAGGGTTCCCGCAGTATTTT
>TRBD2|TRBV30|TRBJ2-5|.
CAWSARSGGLTQYF
TGTGCCTGGAGTGCAAGATCCGGGGGGTTGACCCAGTACTTC
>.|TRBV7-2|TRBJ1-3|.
CASSFLTGGNTIYF
TGTGCCAGCAGCTTTCTGACAGGTGGAAACACCATATATTTT
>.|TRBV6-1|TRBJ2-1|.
CASSEMGGSYNEQFF
TGTGCCAGCAGTGAGATGGGGGGCTCCTACAATGAGCAGTTCTTC
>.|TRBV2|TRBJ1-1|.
CASRSWFGTEAFF
TGTGCCAGCAGAAGCTGGTTTGGCACTGAAGCTTTCTTT
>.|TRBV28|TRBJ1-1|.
CASSAGGPPREAFF
TGTGCCAGCAGTGCCGGGGGTCCCCCAAGAGAAGCTTTCTTT
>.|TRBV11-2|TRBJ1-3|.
CASSGWVQGNSGNTIYF
TGTGCCAGCAGCGGATGGGTCCAGGGGAACTCTGGAAACACCATATATTTT
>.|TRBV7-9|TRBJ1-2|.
CASSSLTTALYGYTF
TGTGCCAGCAGCTCATTGACGACAGCTCTCTATGGCTACACCTTC
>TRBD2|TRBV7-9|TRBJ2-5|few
CASSYGLDEETQYF
TGTGCCAGCAGCTACGGACTAGATGAAGAGACCCAGTACTTC
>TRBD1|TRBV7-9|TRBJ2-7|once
CASSLGQGRDYEQYF
TGTGCCAGCAGCTTAGGACAGGGAAGGGACTACGAGCAGTACTTC
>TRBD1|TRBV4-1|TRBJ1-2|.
CASSQDDRETDGYTF
TGCGCCAGCAGCCAAGATGACAGGGAGACGGATGGCTACACCTTC
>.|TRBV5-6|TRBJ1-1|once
CASSLRTLAHTEAFF
TGTGCCAGCAGCTTACGGACATTAGCTCACACTGAAGCTTTCTTT
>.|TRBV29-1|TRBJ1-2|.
CSVATGIYGYTF
TGCAGCGTAGCTACAGGGATCTATGGCTACACCTTC
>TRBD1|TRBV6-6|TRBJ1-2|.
CASSKTGNYGYTF
TGTGCCAGCAGTAAGACAGGGAACTATGGCTACACCTTC
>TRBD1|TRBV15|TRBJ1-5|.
CATNPDREGNQPQHF
TGTGCCACCAACCCTGACAGGGAGGGCAATCAGCCCCAGCATTTT
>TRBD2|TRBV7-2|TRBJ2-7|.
CASSLRRVAGLYEQYF
TGTGCCAGCAGCTTGCGAAGGGTAGCGGGCCTCTACGAGCAGTACTTC
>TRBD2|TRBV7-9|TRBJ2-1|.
CASRPLAGGSYNEQFF
TGTGCCAGCAGGCCTTTAGCGGGAGGGTCCTACAATGAGCAGTTCTTC
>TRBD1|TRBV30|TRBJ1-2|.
CAWSAGTGGAGYTF
TGTGCCTGGAGCGCTGGGACAGGCGGGGCGGGCTACACCTTC
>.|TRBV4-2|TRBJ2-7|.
CASSQVTSSSHEQYF
TGTGCCAGCAGCCAAGTTACTAGCAGTAGCCACGAGCAGTACTTC
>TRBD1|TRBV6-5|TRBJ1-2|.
CASSYRDRGQGGYTF
TGTGCCAGCAGTTACCGGGACAGGGGGCAAGGAGGCTACACCTTC
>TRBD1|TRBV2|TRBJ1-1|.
CASQGVDFTFF
TGTGCCAGCCAGGGGGTCGATTTTACTTTCTTT
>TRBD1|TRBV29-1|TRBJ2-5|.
CSVAGTDAVQYF
TGCAGCGTTGCTGGGACAGATGCGGTCCAGTACTTC
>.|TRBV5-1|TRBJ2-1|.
CASSLGGGEQFF
TGCGCCAGCAGCTTGGGAGGTGGTGAGCAGTTCTTC
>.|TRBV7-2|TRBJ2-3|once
CASSWASDTQYF
TGTGCCAGCAGCTGGGCATCAGATACGCAGTATTTT
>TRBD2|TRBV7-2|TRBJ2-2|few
CASSLGGRSGELFF
TGTGCCAGCAGCTTAGGCGGGAGGAGCGGGGAGCTGTTTTTT
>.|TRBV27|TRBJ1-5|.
CATPTTLSNQPQHF
TGTGCCACCCCCACGACACTTAGCAATCAGCCCCAGCATTTT
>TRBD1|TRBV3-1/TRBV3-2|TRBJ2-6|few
CASSQGTGASSGANVLTF
TGTGCCAGCAGCCAAGGGACAGGAGCTAGCTCTGGGGCCAACGTCCTGACTTTC
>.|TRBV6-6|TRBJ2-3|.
CASSYEDTQYF
TGTGCCAGCAGTTACGAGGATACGCAGTATTTT
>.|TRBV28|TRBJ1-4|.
CASSPARANEKLFF
TGTGCCAGCAGCCCCGCCAGGGCGAATGAAAAACTGTTTTTT
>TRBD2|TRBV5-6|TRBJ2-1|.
CASSLLLAGVREQFF
TGTGCCAGCAGCTTGTTGCTAGCGGGAGTGCGTGAGCAGTTCTTC
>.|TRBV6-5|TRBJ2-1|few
CASSSTGNEQFF
TGTGCCAGCAGTTCGACCGGGAATGAGCAGTTCTTC
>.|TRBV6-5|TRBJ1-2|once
CASSYDGKPNYGYTF
TGTGCCAGCAGTTACGACGGGAAGCCTAACTATGGCTACACCTTC
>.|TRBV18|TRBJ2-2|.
CASSPSGVNTGELFF
TGTGCCAGCTCACCATCCGGGGTTAACACCGGGGAGCTGTTTTTT
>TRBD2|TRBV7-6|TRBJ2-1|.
CASSSSPGLHFEQFF
TGTGCCAGCAGCTCCTCCCCGGGACTACATTTTGAGCAGTTCTTC
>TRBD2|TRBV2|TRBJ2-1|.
CASSETSGRLSEQFF
TGTGCCAGCAGTGAGACTAGCGGGAGATTAAGTGAGCAGTTCTTC
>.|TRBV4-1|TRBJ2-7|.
CASSQDPGFSYEQYF
TGCGCCAGCAGCCAAGATCCGGGGTTCTCCTACGAGCAGTACTTC
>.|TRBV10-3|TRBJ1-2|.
CAISERQDNYGYTF
TGTGCCATCAGTGAAAGACAGGATAACTATGGCTACACCTTC